This T cell receptor (beta chain) is drawn from a study of early stage breast cancer tumors. Study at large: Samples were sequenced at approximately 9-fold average coverage. Whole-study results and caveats: Compared with adjacent normal breast tissue, tumors showed 2 to 2.5-fold greater T cell density and higher clonality.

Concerning this clone itself: What it binds is not known.

TCRdb's copy holds only in-frame clones and misses some; the assay was immunoSEQ multiplex PCR. In the table there are about 29,000 clones, just under 85% of which are singletons. The CDR3 runs to 15 residues. The ends were cut back, 5 bases at V and 5 bases at J, with 19 bases in the middle. Germline V gives CDR1 MGHDK, CDR2 SYGVNS. V and J are TRBV25-1 and TRBJ2-7, with a weak D call TRBD2 (6 bases). This TCR was sampled from a person in their fifties with breast cancer. Sequencing used blood. The CDR3 here is CASSSAGQTYDEQYF. The CDR3 DNA follows: TGTGCCAGCAGTTCAGCGGGCCAGACCTACGACGAGCAGTACTTC.